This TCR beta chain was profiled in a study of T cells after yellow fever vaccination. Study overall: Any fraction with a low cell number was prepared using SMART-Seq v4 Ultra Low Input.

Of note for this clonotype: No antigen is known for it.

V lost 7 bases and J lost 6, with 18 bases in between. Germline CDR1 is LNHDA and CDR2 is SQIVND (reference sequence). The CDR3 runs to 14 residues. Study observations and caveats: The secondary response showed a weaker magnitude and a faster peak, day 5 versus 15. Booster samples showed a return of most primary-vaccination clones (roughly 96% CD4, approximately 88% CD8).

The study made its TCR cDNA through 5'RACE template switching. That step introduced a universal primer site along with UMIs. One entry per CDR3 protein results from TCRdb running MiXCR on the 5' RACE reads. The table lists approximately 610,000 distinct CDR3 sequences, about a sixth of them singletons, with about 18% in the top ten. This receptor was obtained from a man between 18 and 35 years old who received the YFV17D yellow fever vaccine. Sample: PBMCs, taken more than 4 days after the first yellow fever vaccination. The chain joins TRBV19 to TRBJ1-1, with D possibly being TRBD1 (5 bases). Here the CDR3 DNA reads TGTGCCAGTAAGGGAGAAGGGTCGGGACCTGAAGCTTTCTTT. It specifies CASKGEGSGPEAFF.